A single sample is the source of the 8 T cell receptor beta chains below, sequenced in a study of blood T cell repertoires in COVID-19. TCRdb's copy holds only in-frame clones and misses some; the assay was immunoSEQ multiplex PCR. The sample gives about 15,000 clones, approximately 73% of which show up once; approximately 22% is in the top ten. Sequenced: peripheral blood. The source is a boy aged 2-15 years with active or convalescent COVID-19.

The J gene is TRBJ2-1, the V gene TRBV3-1 (or the pseudogene TRBV3-2); no firm D call. This CDR3 is 12 amino acids long. CDR1 LGHDT and CDR2 YNNKEL come from the germline V gene (reference sequence). V lost 2 bases to trimming and J lost 8 bases, with 7 bases between them. CDR3 coding DNA: TGTGCCAGCAGCCAACTATCGGATGAGCAGTTCTTC. Translated: CASSQLSDEQFF.

The J gene is TRBJ1-5, the V gene TRBV6-1; D is possibly TRBD1 (5 bases). CDR3 size: 16 residues. Germline CDR1 is MNHNS and CDR2 is SASEGT. Trimming removed 4 bases from V and 0 bases from J, with 13 bases in between. CDR3: CASSVGPPDSNQPQHF. The CDR3 bases are TGTGCCAGCAGTGTGGGGCCACCTGATAGCAATCAGCCCCAGCATTTT.

This clone was recorded once. The chain couples TRBV12-3 or TRBV12-4 to TRBJ2-7, with D possibly matching TRBD1 (5 bases). Trimming removed 3 bases from V and 6 bases from J, with 12 bases in between. This CDR3 contains 13 residues. CDR3 coding DNA: TGTGCCAGCAGTTTGGGGCTAGGGCGCGAGCAGTACTTC. Protein: CASSLGLGREQYF.

This clone has just a few counts. The J gene is TRBJ2-5, the V gene TRBV28; weak D call: TRBD1 (5 bases). Germline-derived CDR1 and CDR2 are MDHEN and SYDVKM. This CDR3 has 10 residues. CDR3 loop: CRRGRETQYF. CDR3 bases: TGTCGTAGGGGCCGGGAGACCCAGTACTTC.

This rearrangement joins TRBV28 to TRBJ1-5, with D possibly matching TRBD1 (6 bases). Trimming took off 7 bases at V and 3 bases at J, with 16 bases between the two ends. There are 15 residues in the CDR3. The germline V gene has CDR1 MDHEN and CDR2 SYDVKM. The CDR3 region is CASTRSDSYNQPQHF. CDR3 sequence (DNA): TGTGCCAGCACCCGATCGGACAGCTACAATCAGCCCCAGCATTTT.

This clone appeared a few times. The V gene is TRBV11-2, the J gene TRBJ2-3, with no clear D. CDR3 length: 15 amino acids. V was pared by 3 bases and J by 3 bases, with 13 bases between. Germline V gene data show CDR1 as SGHAT and CDR2 as FQNNGV. The CDR3 nucleotides are TGTGCCAGCAGCTTCTCCCTCCCCTCGACAGATACGCAGTATTTT. This codes for CASSFSLPSTDTQYF.

This clone has a handful of counts. In the same sample, other DNA sequences code for this CDR3. The chain has TRBV6-4 and TRBJ2-1; D gene ambiguous. The CDR3 contains 13 residues. Trimming took off 3 bases at V and 2 bases at J, with 5 bases between the two ends. Germline values: CDR1 MRHNA, CDR2 SNTAGT. The CDR3 DNA follows: TGTGCCAGCAGTGAGAGTCCCTACAATGAGCAGTTCTTC. This gives the protein CASSESPYNEQFF.

The chain joins TRBV6-5 to TRBJ1-2, with a tentative D call TRBD1 (6 bases). The germline V gene has CDR1 MNHEY and CDR2 SVGAGI. V was cut by 2 bases and J by 0 bases, with 7 bases left in between. This CDR3 has 14 residues. The CDR3 loop reads CASSYRQANYGYTF. Here the CDR3 DNA reads TGTGCCAGCAGTTACAGACAGGCTAACTATGGCTACACCTTC.